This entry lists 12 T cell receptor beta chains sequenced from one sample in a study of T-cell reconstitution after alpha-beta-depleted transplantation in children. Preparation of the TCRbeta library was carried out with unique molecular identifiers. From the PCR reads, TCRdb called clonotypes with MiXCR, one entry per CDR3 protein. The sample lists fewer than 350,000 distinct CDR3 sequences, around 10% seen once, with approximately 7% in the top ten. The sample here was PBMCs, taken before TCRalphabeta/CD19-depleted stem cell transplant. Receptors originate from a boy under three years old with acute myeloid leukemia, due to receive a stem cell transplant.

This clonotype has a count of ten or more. The CDR3 is CASRPERRPKWKETQYF. CDR3 sequence (DNA): TGTGCCAGCAGGCCCGAGAGAAGGCCAAAGTGGAAAGAGACCCAGTACTTC. J is TRBJ2-5 and V is TRBV21-1. TRBV21-1 is assigned pseudogene status. The CDR3 covers 17 residues.

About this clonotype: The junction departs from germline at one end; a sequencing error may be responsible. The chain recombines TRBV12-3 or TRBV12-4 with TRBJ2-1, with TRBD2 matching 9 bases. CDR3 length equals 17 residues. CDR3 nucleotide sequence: TGTGCCAGCAGTTTGATTTTAGGGACTAGCTCCCACAATGAGCAGTTCTTC. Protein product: CASSLILGTSSHNEQFF.

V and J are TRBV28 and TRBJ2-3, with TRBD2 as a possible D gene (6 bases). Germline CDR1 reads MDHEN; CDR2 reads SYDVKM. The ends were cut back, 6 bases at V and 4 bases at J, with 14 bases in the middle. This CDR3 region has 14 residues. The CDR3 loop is CASSPSGLSDTQYF. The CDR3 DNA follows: TGTGCCAGCAGCCCATCCGGACTATCAGATACGCAGTATTTT.

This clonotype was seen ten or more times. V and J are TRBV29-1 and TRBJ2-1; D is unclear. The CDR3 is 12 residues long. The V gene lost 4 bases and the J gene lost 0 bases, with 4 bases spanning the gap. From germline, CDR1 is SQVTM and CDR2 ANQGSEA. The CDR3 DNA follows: TGCAGCGTTGCCTTCTCCTACAATGAGCAGTTCTTC. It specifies CSVAFSYNEQFF.

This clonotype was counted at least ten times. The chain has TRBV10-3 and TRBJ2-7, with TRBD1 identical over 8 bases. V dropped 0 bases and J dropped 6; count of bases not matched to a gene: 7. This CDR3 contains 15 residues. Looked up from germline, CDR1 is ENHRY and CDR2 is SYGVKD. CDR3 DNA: TGTGCCATCAGTGAGTCGCGGACAGGGAGACCCGAGCAGTACTTC. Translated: CAISESRTGRPEQYF.

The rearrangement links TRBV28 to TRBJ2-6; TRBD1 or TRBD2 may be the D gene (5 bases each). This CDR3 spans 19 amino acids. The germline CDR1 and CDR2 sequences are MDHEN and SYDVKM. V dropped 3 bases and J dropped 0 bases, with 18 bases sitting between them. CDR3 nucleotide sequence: TGTGCCAGCAGTTTCACCCCCCGACAGCGGATCTCTGGGGCCAACGTCCTGACTTTC. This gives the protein CASSFTPRQRISGANVLTF.

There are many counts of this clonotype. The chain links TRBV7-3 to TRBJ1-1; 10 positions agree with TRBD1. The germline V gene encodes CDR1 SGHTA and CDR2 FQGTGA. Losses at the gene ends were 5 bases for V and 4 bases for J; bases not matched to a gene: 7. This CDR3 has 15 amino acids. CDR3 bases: TGTGCCAGCAGCCCGGGGACAGGGGAGGCCACTGAAGCTTTCTTT. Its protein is CASSPGTGEATEAFF.

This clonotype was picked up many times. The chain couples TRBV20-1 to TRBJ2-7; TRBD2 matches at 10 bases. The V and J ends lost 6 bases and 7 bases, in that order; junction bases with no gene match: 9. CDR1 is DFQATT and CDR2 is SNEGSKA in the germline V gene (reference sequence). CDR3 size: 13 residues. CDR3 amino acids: CSAIAGGWQEQYF. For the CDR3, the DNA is TGCAGTGCGATAGCGGGAGGCTGGCAAGAGCAGTACTTC.

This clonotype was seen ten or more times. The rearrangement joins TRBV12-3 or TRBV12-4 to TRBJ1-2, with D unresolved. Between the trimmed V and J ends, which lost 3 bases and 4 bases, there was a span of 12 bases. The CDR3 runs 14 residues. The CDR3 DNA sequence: TGTGCCAGCAGTTTGCGGCGAATGCCCTATGGCTACACCTTC. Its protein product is CASSLRRMPYGYTF.

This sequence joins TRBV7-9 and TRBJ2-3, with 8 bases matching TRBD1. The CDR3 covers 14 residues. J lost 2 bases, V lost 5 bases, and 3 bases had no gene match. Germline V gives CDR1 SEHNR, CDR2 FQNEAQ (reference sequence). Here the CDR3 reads CASSMTGDTDTQYF. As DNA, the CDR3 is TGTGCCAGCAGCATGACAGGGGACACAGATACGCAGTATTTT.

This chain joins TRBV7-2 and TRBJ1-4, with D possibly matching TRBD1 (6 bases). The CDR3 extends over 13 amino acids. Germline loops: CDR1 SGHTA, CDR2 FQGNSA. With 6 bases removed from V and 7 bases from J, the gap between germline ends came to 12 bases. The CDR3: CASRAGEGEKLFF. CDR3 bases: TGTGCCAGCAGGGCAGGGGAGGGTGAAAAACTGTTTTTT. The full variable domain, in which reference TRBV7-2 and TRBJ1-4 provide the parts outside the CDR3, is GAGVSQSPSNKVTEKGKDVELRCDPISGHTALYWYRQSLGQGLEFLIYFQGNSAPDKSGLPSDRFSAERTGGSVSTLTIQRTQQEDSAVYLCASRAGEGEKLFFGSGTQLSVL.

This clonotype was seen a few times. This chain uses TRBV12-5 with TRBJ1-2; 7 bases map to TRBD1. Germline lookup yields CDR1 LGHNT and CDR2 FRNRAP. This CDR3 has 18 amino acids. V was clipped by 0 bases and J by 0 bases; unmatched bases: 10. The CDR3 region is CASGLVHLPGTANYGYTF. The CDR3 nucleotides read TGTGCTAGTGGTTTGGTACACCTACCCGGGACAGCTAACTATGGCTACACCTTC.